Included here is one T cell receptor (beta chain) sequence, with context. The CDR3 contains 17 residues. TCRdb reprocessed the 5' RACE reads; each CDR3 protein has one entry and no DNA is given. This repertoire comprises about 460,000 distinct CDR3 sequences; its ten largest clones make up over 1.1%. This sample is drawn from a study of T cells expressing NK-cell markers. V gene TRBV12-3 or TRBV12-4 combines with J gene TRBJ2-1; the D call from TCRdb, TRBD1, cannot be confirmed without DNA. Sequencing was done on a sample of blood T cells: a sorted CD56 or NKG2C T cell subset, CD4+ or CD8+ T cells, or bulk PBMC T cells (not recorded which). The receptor's source is a woman in her forties or fifties in good health. CDR3 sequence reads: CASYQSAGTGRFNEQFF.